These 2 T cell receptor beta chains were sequenced from one sample in a study of beta chain features in type 1 diabetes (dated by TCRdb to the late 2010s). The method was the immunoSEQ multiplex PCR assay. The entire amount of isolated RNA was reverse transcribed using the High Capacity cDNA Reverse Transcription Kit, so the sequenced TCRB transcripts were expressed ones. In TCRdb, the immuneACCESS table is reduced to in-frame sequences with V and J assigned. These tables do not hold every clone; where another copy was compared, an unresolved V gene accounts for under half, and the others remain unexplained. This sample lists 850,000 to 900,000 clones; 15% to 20% were detected once. About 0.025% of the sample lies in the top ten. Specimen: naive CD4+ T cells from blood. The cell subset or site label for this specimen denotes: true naive CD4+ T cells. Receptors originate from a woman between 18 and 29 years old in good health.

This clone turned up a few times. The J gene is TRBJ2-2, the V gene TRBV9; TRBD1 is a possible D gene (6 bases). The CDR3 runs 14 residues. In germline, CDR1 is SGDLS, CDR2 YYNGEE. V was shortened by 0 bases and J by 9 bases, with 12 bases between the two germline ends. CDR3 sequence: CASSVVSRDRELFF. CDR3 in DNA: TGTGCCAGCAGCGTAGTTAGCCGGGACAGGGAGCTGTTTTTT.

This clone was counted between two and nine times. The J gene is TRBJ2-5, the V gene TRBV5-1; the D gene is possibly TRBD2 (6 bases). V gave up 6 bases and J gave up 3 bases, with 15 bases separating them. CDR1 is SGHRS, CDR2 YFSETQ, per germline. The CDR3 is 14 amino acids. The CDR3 spells CASNGGRGKETQYF. In DNA form, the CDR3 reads TGCGCCAGCAATGGCGGACGCGGGAAAGAGACCCAGTACTTC.